The 5 T cell receptor beta chains below come from one sample, sequenced in a study of beta chain features in type 1 diabetes. The study, taken as a whole, reports: Across all four CD4+ subsets, people with type 1 diabetes showed modestly shorter TCRB CDR3s.

Every bit of the isolated RNA underwent reverse transcription, so sequencing read expressed TCRB transcripts. The data were produced by immunoSEQ multiplex PCR, yet TCRdb's version contains in-frame clones alone and is incomplete. The sample gives over 650,000 clones, more than 13% of which show up once; 0.035% to 0.045% is in the top ten. The antigens these receptors bind are not known. What was sequenced was naive CD4+ T cells from blood. These receptors were obtained from a man aged 18 to 29 with type 1 diabetes.

The V gene is TRBV7-9, the J gene TRBJ1-4; TRBD1 aligns across 8 bases. V was pared by 11 bases and J by 8 bases, with 10 bases of the junction left unmatched. Germline V gives CDR1 SEHNR, CDR2 FQNEAQ (reference sequence). The CDR3 has 13 residues. The CDR3 DNA reads TGTGCCGTTTCCGGGACAGGAGAAGAAAAACTGTTTTTT. As protein: CAVSGTGEEKLFF.

This chain links TRBV15 with TRBJ2-3, with 8 bases identical to TRBD1. Germline V gene data show CDR1 as LNHNV and CDR2 as YYDKDF (reference sequence). V shed 3 bases and J 2 bases; nucleotides not matched to a gene: 7. This CDR3 contains 16 residues. CDR3 sequence: CATSSMGQAITDTQYF. The CDR3 nucleotides are TGTGCCACCAGCAGCATGGGACAGGCAATCACAGATACGCAGTATTTT.

V usage is TRBV2 and J usage is TRBJ2-1; 7 bases agree with TRBD2. V dropped 1 base and J dropped 1; count of bases not matched to a gene: 7. The germline CDR1 and CDR2 sequences are SNHLY and FYNNEI. CDR3 length: 17 amino acids. CDR3 sequence: CASSEGLSGYSYNEQFF. CDR3 DNA: TGTGCCAGCAGTGAAGGCCTTAGCGGGTATTCCTACAATGAGCAGTTCTTC.

The CDR3: CASSLTGGDHEQYF. The CDR3 region has the DNA TGTGCCAGCAGCTTAACGGGAGGGGACCACGAGCAGTACTTC. This rearrangement joins TRBV7-9 to TRBJ2-7, with TRBD2 matching 8 bases. The CDR3 covers 14 residues. The germline V gene has CDR1 SEHNR and CDR2 FQNEAQ (reference sequence). The ends lost 2 bases at V and 5 bases at J; junction bases unmatched: 5.

The rearrangement links TRBV5-1 to TRBJ2-3; D is tentatively TRBD1 or TRBD2 (5 bases each). Germline-derived CDR1 and CDR2 are SGHRS and YFSETQ. V was clipped by 5 bases and J by 1 base, with 11 bases between them. This CDR3 is 14 amino acids long. The CDR3 nucleotides are TGCGCCAGCAGACTGGGGGAGCGCACAGATACGCAGTATTTT. It translates to CASRLGERTDTQYF. Filled out from reference TRBV5-1 and TRBJ2-3, the complete variable domain reads KAGVTQTPRYLIKTRGQQVTLSCSPISGHRSVSWYQQTPGQGLQFLFEYFSETQRNKGNFPGRFSGRQFSNSRSEMNVSTLELGDSALYLCASRLGERTDTQYFGPGTRLTVL.